This T cell receptor (beta chain) was found in a study of stem cell transplantation in POMP-related autoinflammatory disease (dated by TCRdb to the early 2020s). At the level of the whole study: The study hypothesis was that defective thymoproteasomes impair MHC class I-dependent CD8+ T-cell differentiation and positive selection, which skews the TRB repertoire. The effect of POMP deficiency on T-cell receptor beta repertoire diversity and CDR3 characteristics was assessed by high-throughput TRB sequencing. Prior to transplant, the patients had skewing toward CD4+ naive T cells, low CD8+ T-cell proportions, and reduced T-cell cytokine secretion. The study at large found these results: A trend toward lower TRB diversity and higher clonality was observed in PRAID patients across all analyzed T-cell subsets. Statistical significance for the trend toward lower diversity and increased clonality in PRAID patients was reached only for regulatory T cells. The number of unique TRB V-J gene pairings in PRAID patients was restricted.

About this clone itself: Its cognate antigen has yet to be identified. Base qualities are not recorded, but no much larger clone differs from it by a single base.

Library method: the immunoSEQ multiplex PCR assay. The original pipeline was this. Shannon entropy, which takes clonal size distribution into account, was used to quantify repertoire diversity. The Gini-Simpson index (Simpson_1-D) was used to measure inequality in clonotype distribution. TCRdb limited this immuneACCESS table to in-frame rearrangements with V and J called. A share of clones is missing; checked studies link under half to unresolved V genes, and the rest is unexplained. The V and J calls and the clone size are those of that table, but D and trimming were determined from the DNA. A total of 30,000 or so clones appear in this sample, about 90% of them only once. Over 0.6% of the sample goes to the ten largest clones. What the time point label conveys for this sample: before hematopoietic stem cell transplant. PRAID was characterized by prominent immunodeficiency alongside autoinflammation. Before TRB sequencing, T-cell subsets (conventional T cells, CD8+ T cells, regulatory T cells, T follicular helper cells) were sorted.

The CDR3 spans 13 residues, from the cysteine through the phenylalanine. The kept DNA is CDR3 alone, 39 bases in frame from the first base. The germline V gene encodes CDR1 SGHTA and CDR2 FQGNSA. Trimming at the junction amounts to 5 bases on V and 11 bases on J, and the germline ends lie 15 bases apart. Sample: CD4+ T cells from PBMCs, taken before stem cell transplantation. The sequence was collected from a human donor with POMP-related autoinflammation and immune dysregulation (PRAID). The V and J genes are TRBV7-2 and TRBJ1-4; no D gene is confidently identified. The CDR3 has the sequence CASSRRRQSKLFF. The DNA sequence reads TGTGCCAGCAGCCGAAGGCGCCAGAGTAAACTGTTTTTT. Beyond the CDR3, the reference TRBV7-2 and TRBJ1-4 genes provide the residues; the full variable domain reads: GAGVSQSPSNKVTEKGKDVELRCDPISGHTALYWYRQSLGQGLEFLIYFQGNSAPDKSGLPSDRFSAERTGGSVSTLTIQRTQQEDSAVYLCASSRRRQSKLFFGSGTQLSVL.